This TCR beta chain is drawn from a study of T cell responses to AZD1222 COVID-19 vaccine. TCRdb keeps only in-frame clones here, not all; method: immunoSEQ multiplex PCR. This table holds 180,000 or so clones, 92% found once. Study-level findings and limits: Regions 160-218 and 743-854 held dominance among vaccine-associated CD4 TCRs, which spanned spike. As reported, nearly half of all spike-specific TCRs target variant regions that are unmutated. Recipients of two AZD1222 doses showed rising Spike-specific TCR breadth and depth.

As to this clone: Its antigen is not known.

This CDR3 is built from 14 residues. CDR1 SNHLY and CDR2 FYNNEI come from the germline V gene. V trimming: 6 bases; J trimming: 1 base; junction bases outside the gene matches: 6. Pooled samples include second doses given at about 4 or 12 weeks. The sample in question was peripheral blood, obtained 28 days after the second AZD1222 dose. The V call is TRBV2, the J call TRBJ2-7; 7 nucleotides agree with TRBD1. The sequence was obtained from an adult who received the AZD1222 COVID-19 vaccine. CDR3 protein: CASSLGQRSYEQYF. The CDR3 nucleotides are TGTGCCAGCAGCTTGGGACAGAGGTCCTACGAGCAGTACTTC.